Below, 30 T cell receptor beta chains from the same sample are listed, as sequenced in a study of blood T cell repertoires in COVID-19. Clones were read by immunoSEQ multiplex PCR, and TCRdb kept only the in-frame ones, dropping some. The table includes about 280,000 clones, around 90% detected once. Sequencing input: PBMCs or T cells enriched from blood (not recorded which). The receptors shown here come from a middle-aged woman who had recovered from COVID-19.

This chain connects TRBV2 to TRBJ2-2, with 9 nucleotides matching TRBD2. V lost 5 bases to trimming and J lost 7 bases; unmatched junction nucleotides: 8. The CDR3 runs 15 residues. Germline values: CDR1 SNHLY, CDR2 FYNNEI. CDR3 amino acids: CASSFLAGEGGELFF. CDR3 DNA sequence: TGTGCCAGCAGTTTTTTAGCGGGAGAGGGCGGGGAGCTGTTTTTT.

This clone was seen once. V is TRBV18 and J is TRBJ2-5, with 8 bases aligning to TRBD1. This CDR3 comprises 13 residues. Germline V gene data show CDR1 as KGHSH and CDR2 as LQKENI. V was pared by 2 bases and J by 5 bases, with 1 base of the junction left unmatched. CDR3 sequence reads: CASSPRTGETQYF. CDR3 sequence (DNA): TGTGCCAGCTCACCAAGGACAGGGGAGACCCAGTACTTC.

The genes are TRBV10-3 and TRBJ2-5; D is unclear. CDR1 ENHRY and CDR2 SYGVKD come from the germline V gene. The CDR3 runs 9 residues. The V end lost 10 bases, the J end lost 5 bases, and 5 bases lay between the germline ends. The CDR3 is CATVETQYF. CDR3 nucleotide sequence: TGTGCCACCGTGGAGACCCAGTACTTC.

The rearrangement uses TRBV21-1 and TRBJ2-1; the table's TRBD1 call for D was not verified on the DNA. TRBV21-1 is an annotated pseudogene. This CDR3 comprises 16 residues. The CDR3 here is CASSPGGQVNGWEQFF. The CDR3 DNA follows: TGTGCCAGCAGCCCTGGGGGACAGGTGAACGGATGGGAGCAGTTCTTC.

CDR3 DNA sequence: TGTGCCAGTGGCCCAGACAGGGTGGGAGGCGAGACCCAGTACTTC. Its protein is CASGPDRVGGETQYF. The chain employs TRBV19 and TRBJ2-5; perhaps TRBD1 as D (7 bases). With 8 bases removed from V and 5 bases from J, the gap between germline ends came to 21 bases. Germline assignment: CDR1 LNHDA and CDR2 SQIVND (reference sequence). The CDR3 has 15 amino acids.

The J gene is TRBJ2-1, the V gene TRBV6-2 or TRBV6-3; 8 positions match TRBD2. The germline V gene has CDR1 MNHEY and CDR2 SVGEGT. The CDR3 loop spans 15 amino acids. The J segment lost 11 bases and the V segment lost 0 bases, leaving 9 bases of the junction unmatched. CDR3 sequence: CASSYSRSGGTKQFF. The CDR3 DNA reads TGTGCCAGCAGTTACTCGAGAAGCGGGGGAACGAAGCAGTTCTTC.

The chain has TRBV11-2 and TRBJ1-2; D possibly corresponds to TRBD1 (5 bases). In germline, CDR1 is SGHAT, CDR2 FQNNGV. V was cut by 4 bases and J by 2 bases, with 14 bases left in between. The CDR3 length is 15 residues. CDR3 DNA: TGTGCCAGCAGCTCGTTACGAAAGGGGAACTATGGCTACACCTTC. Protein: CASSSLRKGNYGYTF.

The rearrangement links TRBV10-3 to TRBJ2-7; no clear D gene. Between the trimmed V and J ends, which lost 10 bases and 9 bases, there was a span of 25 bases. Germline V lookup: CDR1 ENHRY, CDR2 SYGVKD. The CDR3 totals 14 residues. The CDR3 reads CATSGEADLSGQYF. The CDR3 DNA reads TGTGCCACCTCGGGTGAGGCAGACCTTTCGGGGCAGTACTTC.

The gene calls are TRBV11-2 and TRBJ1-5; 7 bases fit TRBD1. Trimming took 1 base from V and 7 from J; bases not matched to a gene: 7. CDR3 length: 15 residues. Germline V gene lookup returns CDR1 SGHAT and CDR2 FQNNGV. This chain's CDR3 is CASSLGQGSGQPQHF. CDR3 coding DNA: TGTGCCAGCAGCTTAGGACAGGGCTCAGGACAGCCCCAGCATTTT.

The CDR3: CASSPQSSGRAKNIQYF. As DNA, the CDR3 is TGTGCCAGCTCACCACAATCTAGCGGGAGAGCCAAAAACATTCAGTACTTC. V gene TRBV18 combines with J gene TRBJ2-4; the match to TRBD2 covers 10 bases. The CDR3 consists of 17 residues. Trimming at V came to 1 base and at J to 0 bases, leaving 3 bases not matched to a gene. The V gene's germline CDR1 is KGHSH and CDR2 LQKENI.

The V and J genes are TRBV7-9 and TRBJ1-2; 7 nucleotides match TRBD1. CDR1 is SEHNR, CDR2 FQNEAQ, per germline (reference sequence). The junction had 7 bases not matched to a gene; V was cut back by 5 bases and J by 1 base. This CDR3 has 15 amino acids. The CDR3 DNA is TGTGCCAGCAGCGTTCCAGGGGGAGGTAACTATGGCTACACCTTC. Translated, it gives CASSVPGGGNYGYTF.

The chain employs TRBV5-1 and TRBJ2-1, with TRBD2 matching over 11 bases. The V gene's germline CDR1 is SGHRS and CDR2 YFSETQ. Losses at the gene ends were 3 bases for V and 1 base for J; bases not matched to a gene: 3. The CDR3 totals 16 residues. The CDR3 loop reads CASSSTSGGSYNEQFF. The CDR3 DNA is TGCGCCAGCAGCTCCACTAGCGGGGGATCCTACAATGAGCAGTTCTTC.

This clone was detected once. The gene calls are TRBV20-1 and TRBJ2-7, with D unclear. Germline V gene sequence: CDR1 DFQATT, CDR2 SNEGSKA (reference sequence). The CDR3 length is 11 residues. The V end lost 6 bases, the J end lost 9 bases, and 15 bases lay between the germline ends. CDR3 region: CSAPLNVGQYF. CDR3 sequence (DNA): TGCAGTGCCCCCCTGAACGTCGGGCAGTACTTC.

V and J are TRBV27 and TRBJ1-6, with 9 bases lining up with TRBD1. The CDR3 spans 16 residues. The V gene's germline CDR1 is MNHEY and CDR2 SMNVEV (reference sequence). After removal of 6 bases from V and 6 bases from J, the junction contained 9 bases not matched to a gene. The CDR3: CASRSLRQGVNSPLHF. The CDR3 DNA reads as TGTGCCAGCAGGTCATTGAGACAGGGGGTTAATTCACCCCTCCACTTT.

The chain links TRBV6-5 to TRBJ1-1; maybe TRBD1 (5 bases). Deletions cut 0 bases from V and 3 bases from J, with 11 bases between. Germline lookup yields CDR1 MNHEY and CDR2 SVGAGI. The CDR3 runs to 15 residues. The CDR3 DNA is TGTGCCAGCAGTTACTCGAATAGGGGTTACACTGAAGCTTTCTTT. Translated: CASSYSNRGYTEAFF.

This rearrangement joins TRBV28 to TRBJ1-2; 9 bases line up with TRBD1. The CDR3 has 15 residues. With V trimmed by 6 bases and J by 8 bases, 13 bases remained unmatched. Germline lookup yields CDR1 MDHEN and CDR2 SYDVKM. CDR3 nucleotide sequence: TGTGCCAGCAGGATCAACGACAGGGGGGCACCAGGCTACACCTTC. It yields the protein CASRINDRGAPGYTF.

This sequence joins TRBV27 and TRBJ2-3; a possible D gene is TRBD2 (5 bases). The germline V gene encodes CDR1 MNHEY and CDR2 SMNVEV (reference sequence). The CDR3 is 13 amino acids. V was clipped by 6 bases and J by 8 bases, with 15 bases between them. The CDR3 here is CASSLTGYSTQYF. DNA for the CDR3: TGTGCCAGCAGCCTAACGGGGTATAGTACGCAGTATTTT.

The rearrangement uses TRBV19 and TRBJ2-1, with D possibly matching TRBD1 (5 bases). CDR3 size: 15 residues. Deletions cut 3 bases from V and 8 bases from J, with 17 bases between. Germline CDR1 and CDR2: LNHDA and SQIVND (reference sequence). The CDR3 region is CASSMGQLKTDEQFF. In DNA, the CDR3 is TGTGCCAGTAGTATGGGGCAGTTAAAAACGGATGAGCAGTTCTTC.

This clone was seen only a few times. The rearrangement links TRBV29-1 to TRBJ2-3; 7 positions match TRBD2. Germline CDR1 SQVTM, CDR2 ANQGSEA. V dropped 8 bases and J dropped 3; count of bases not matched to a gene: 8. The CDR3 has 13 amino acids. The DNA of the CDR3 is TGCAGCTTTGGGACTACAGCGACAGATACGCAGTATTTT. This sequence encodes CSFGTTATDTQYF.

The gene calls are TRBV5-5 and TRBJ1-2; tentatively, D is TRBD1 (6 bases). Trimming shortened V by 4 bases and J by 4 bases, and 8 bases separated the two germline ends. The CDR3 spans 12 residues. Germline V gives CDR1 SGHKS, CDR2 YYEKEE (reference sequence). The CDR3 spells CASSLDSYGYTF. CDR3 nucleotides: TGTGCCAGCAGCCTGGACAGCTATGGCTACACCTTC.

This chain connects TRBV27 to TRBJ1-1, with 12 nucleotides matching TRBD1. The length of the CDR3 is 18 residues. The V segment lost 5 bases and the J segment 6 bases; nucleotides outside the gene matches: 16. CDR1 and CDR2 (germline): MNHEY, SMNVEV (reference sequence). CDR3 sequence (DNA): TGTGCCAGCAGTCCAACCGGGACAGGGGGCGCCGGGAGAGCTGAAGCTTTCTTT. Its translation is CASSPTGTGGAGRAEAFF.

This clone has only one observation. The rearrangement joins TRBV7-2 to TRBJ2-1; tentatively, D is TRBD2 (6 bases). In germline, CDR1 is SGHTA, CDR2 FQGNSA. This CDR3 comprises 16 residues. V was trimmed by 4 bases and J by 7 bases, leaving 20 bases between them. This chain's CDR3 is CASSYQGGIFRNEQFF. The CDR3 region has the DNA TGTGCCAGCAGCTACCAAGGCGGGATCTTTAGGAATGAGCAGTTCTTC.

The rearrangement uses TRBV13 and TRBJ2-7; 14 positions match TRBD2. The junction had 8 bases not matched to a gene; V was cut back by 1 base and J by 0 bases. Germline assignment: CDR1 PRHDT and CDR2 FYEKMQ (reference sequence). This CDR3 has 19 amino acids. The CDR3 spells CASSLDLGLAGGPSYEQYF. CDR3 sequence (DNA): TGTGCCAGCAGCTTAGATCTCGGACTAGCGGGAGGCCCCTCCTACGAGCAGTACTTC.

The rearrangement uses TRBV19 and TRBJ2-2; 8 nucleotides line up with TRBD1. This CDR3 contains 18 residues. CDR1 and CDR2 (germline): LNHDA, SQIVND (reference sequence). Germline trimming cut 5 bases from V and 3 bases from J; bases unmatched to any gene: 14. CDR3 residues: CASSLGQGVVYYTGELFF. The DNA of the CDR3 is TGTGCCAGTAGTCTTGGACAGGGCGTCGTGTATTACACCGGGGAGCTGTTTTTT.

This sequence joins TRBV2 and TRBJ2-7; 9 nucleotides align to TRBD1. Per the germline V gene, CDR1 is SNHLY and CDR2 is FYNNEI. The CDR3 is made up of 13 amino acids. Losses at the gene ends were 8 bases for V and 6 bases for J; bases not matched to a gene: 8. Written as DNA, the CDR3 is TGTGCCAGCTCGTTACAGGGGGCCCTCGAGCAGTACTTC. Amino acids: CASSLQGALEQYF.

The chain couples TRBV2 to TRBJ1-6; maybe TRBD1 (6 bases). CDR3 size: 16 residues. V was cut by 3 bases and J by 6 bases, with 15 bases left in between. Germline assignment: CDR1 SNHLY and CDR2 FYNNEI. The CDR3 sequence: CASSEYPDRSNSPLHF. In nucleotides, the CDR3 is TGTGCCAGCAGTGAGTACCCAGACAGGAGTAATTCACCCCTCCACTTT.

This chain joins TRBV2 and TRBJ2-1; 12 positions match TRBD2. The junction had 4 bases not matched to a gene; V was cut back by 11 bases and J by 5 bases. The CDR3 runs 13 residues. Germline CDR1 and CDR2: SNHLY and FYNNEI. CDR3 DNA: TGTGCCGGAGGACTAGCGGGAAACAATGAGCAGTTCTTC. Translation: CAGGLAGNNEQFF.

This clone has only one observation. The chain links TRBV7-8 to TRBJ1-6; D remains unclear. The CDR3 sequence is 17 residues long. Germline lookup yields CDR1 SGHVS and CDR2 FQNEAQ. V dropped 3 bases and J dropped 0 bases, with 12 bases sitting between them. CDR3 sequence reads: CASSFESISSYNSPLHF. The CDR3 DNA is TGTGCCAGCAGCTTCGAAAGCATAAGCTCCTATAATTCACCCCTCCACTTT.

The chain carries TRBV10-3 and TRBJ2-7; 7 nucleotides match TRBD1. The V gene end was trimmed by 3 bases and the J gene end by 5 bases; junction bases not matched to a gene: 10. CDR3 length: 15 residues. Germline CDR1 ENHRY, CDR2 SYGVKD. CDR3 nucleotide sequence: TGTGCCATCAGTGAAGGGTCTAGGGGGCGCAACGAGCAGTACTTC. This encodes CAISEGSRGRNEQYF.

The chain combines TRBV11-3 with TRBJ2-1; D remains ambiguous. The V and J ends lost 2 bases and 2 bases respectively, with 7 bases between them. The CDR3 has 14 residues. Germline V gives CDR1 SGHNT, CDR2 YENEEA. The DNA of the CDR3 is TGTGCCAGCAGCTTAAGTCCGGCCTACAATGAGCAGTTCTTC. Translated, it gives CASSLSPAYNEQFF. The variable domain in full, completed from reference TRBV11-3 and TRBJ2-1, reads EAGVVQSPRYKIIEKKQPVAFWCNPISGHNTLYWYLQNLGQGPELLIRYENEEAVDDSQLPKDRFSAERLKGVDSTLKIQPAELGDSAVYLCASSLSPAYNEQFFGPGTRLTVL.